This T cell receptor (beta chain) emerged from a study of CD8 T cells in Susac syndrome. The sequenced target, TCR beta, came from blood CD8+ and CD4+ T cells. The CDR3 runs to 15 residues. Trimming removed 1 base from V and 7 bases from J, with 15 bases in between. Per the germline V gene, CDR1 is SGHDT and CDR2 is YYEEEE. When the RNA was reverse transcribed, random hexamers were used with an input of about 0.5 to 1 ug. TCRdb analysed the immunoSEQ multiplex PCR reads with MiXCR anew, one entry per CDR3 protein. The table has under 200,000 distinct CDR3 sequences, roughly 94% seen once; the top ten hold around 0.093%.

This sequence joins TRBV5-6 and TRBJ2-4; a possible D gene is TRBD1 (5 bases). The sequencing sample was made of CD4+ T cells from PBMCs. The receptor was isolated from a human donor in good health. The CDR3 reads CASSLPGTTGNIQYF. The CDR3 nucleotides are TGTGCCAGCAGCTTGCCGGGTACTACAGGTAACATTCAGTACTTC. Filled out from reference TRBV5-6 and TRBJ2-4, the complete variable domain reads DAGVTQSPTHLIKTRGQQVTLRCSPKSGHDTVSWYQQALGQGPQFIFQYYEEEERQRGNFPDRFSGHQFPNYSSELNVNALLLGDSALYLCASSLPGTTGNIQYFGAGTRLSVL.